This entry lists 5 T cell receptor beta chains sequenced from one sample in a study of cytomegalovirus exposure and HLA in healthy donors. The study ran its PCR with 60 Vbeta and 13 Jbeta primers. Libraries were prepared by immunoSEQ multiplex PCR; TCRdb keeps only in-frame clonotypes and omits some of them. The data contain roughly 150,000 clones, 70% to 80% of them singletons. Sequencing was done on a sample of PBMCs. These receptors all come from a woman between 40 and 50 years old in good health and CMV-seronegative.

The chain links TRBV14 to TRBJ2-2; 7 bases fit TRBD2. The germline CDR1 and CDR2 sequences are SGHDN and FVKESK. The CDR3 is 17 amino acids. V was pared by 0 bases and J by 4 bases, with 8 bases of the junction left unmatched. CDR3 nucleotides: TGTGCCAGCAGCCAAGATGCTGTCGGGAGGCGCACCGGGGAGCTGTTTTTT. Its protein product is CASSQDAVGRRTGELFF.

The chain combines TRBV5-5 with TRBJ2-1; 14 bases fit TRBD2. The CDR3 spans 14 residues. V gave up 3 bases and J gave up 14 bases; unmatched junction bases: 7. Germline-derived CDR1 and CDR2 are SGHKS and YYEKEE (reference sequence). The CDR3 DNA reads as TGTGCCAGCAGCTATGGGACTAGCGGGAGCCCCGAGTTCTTC. It is translated as CASSYGTSGSPEFF.

On this clone: This sample also contains other DNA sequences that code for the same CDR3. The chain carries TRBV30 and TRBJ2-2, with 10 bases fitting TRBD2. Germline V CDR1 and CDR2: GTSNPN, SVGIG (reference sequence). With V trimmed by 5 bases and J by 1 base, 1 base remained unmatched. CDR3 size: 14 residues. CDR3 amino acids: CAWRTSGNTGELFF. Here the CDR3 DNA reads TGTGCCTGGCGGACTAGCGGGAACACCGGGGAGCTGTTTTTT.

The gene calls are TRBV30 and TRBJ2-3, with D perhaps matching TRBD2 (5 bases). Trimming cost V 3 bases and J 3 bases, with 13 bases left between them. The CDR3 loop spans 14 amino acids. CDR1 is GTSNPN and CDR2 is SVGIG in the germline V gene (reference sequence). The CDR3 here is CAWSRGKGTDTQYF. CDR3 nucleotide sequence: TGTGCCTGGAGCAGAGGGAAGGGAACAGATACGCAGTATTTT.

The J gene is TRBJ1-5, the V gene TRBV11-2; TRBD1 might be the D (6 bases). V lost 0 bases to trimming and J lost 4 bases, with 10 bases between them. Germline CDR1 is SGHAT and CDR2 is FQNNGV. This CDR3 contains 15 residues. CDR3 sequence (DNA): TGTGCCAGCAGCTTAGAAGGCAGGGGTAATCAGCCCCAGCATTTT. Its translation is CASSLEGRGNQPQHF.